What follows are 30 T cell receptor beta chains derived from one specimen sequenced in a study of cytomegalovirus exposure and HLA in healthy donors. The PCR ran on 60 Vbeta and 13 Jbeta primers. Sequencing was performed with immunoSEQ multiplex PCR; in TCRdb, only in-frame clones are kept and a portion is missing. The sample yields 75,000 or so clones, 50% to 80% seen once. Sequencing was carried out using PBMCs. All receptors come from a man aged 40-49 years in good health and CMV-seropositive.

This sequence joins TRBV28 and TRBJ2-7; 8 bases fit TRBD2. CDR1 is MDHEN and CDR2 is SYDVKM in the germline V gene. V lost 5 bases, J lost 3 bases, and 3 bases stayed unmatched. This CDR3 spans 13 amino acids. CDR3: CASSAGTSYEQYF. Written as DNA, the CDR3 is TGTGCCAGCAGTGCCGGGACTAGCTACGAGCAGTACTTC.

The chain employs TRBV6-6 and TRBJ1-1, with 7 bases that match TRBD1. Germline CDR1 is MNHNY and CDR2 is SVGAGI (reference sequence). The CDR3 loop spans 15 amino acids. V trimming: 6 bases; J trimming: 0 bases; junction bases outside the gene matches: 7. This CDR3 reads CASRKTGQVNTEAFF. The DNA of the CDR3 is TGTGCCAGCAGAAAGACAGGGCAGGTGAACACTGAAGCTTTCTTT.

V gene TRBV14 combines with J gene TRBJ2-1, with TRBD2 identical over 9 bases. Losses at the gene ends were 1 base for V and 6 bases for J; bases not matched to a gene: 1. The CDR3 consists of 14 residues. The germline CDR1 and CDR2 sequences are SGHDN and FVKESK. The CDR3 DNA is TGTGCCAGCAGCCAAGTAGCGGGGGTCAATGAGCAGTTCTTC. Its translation is CASSQVAGVNEQFF.

The genes are TRBV7-2 and TRBJ1-1; 7 nucleotides line up with TRBD1. CDR3 size: 14 residues. In germline, CDR1 is SGHTA, CDR2 FQGNSA. J gave up 8 bases and V 2 bases, and 8 bases lay outside the gene matches. The CDR3 sequence is CASSLRGRGSEAFF. For the CDR3, the DNA is TGTGCCAGCAGCTTAAGGGGGCGCGGGTCGGAAGCTTTCTTT.

This clone occurred a few times. The genes are TRBV4-2 and TRBJ1-2; TRBD1 agrees at 9 bases. The CDR3 consists of 16 residues. The V gene end was trimmed by 0 bases and the J gene end by 2 bases; junction bases not matched to a gene: 4. CDR1 and CDR2 from the germline V gene are LGHNA and YNFKEQ. The CDR3: CASSQDRQGENYGYTF. Written as DNA, the CDR3 is TGTGCCAGCAGCCAAGATAGACAGGGGGAGAACTATGGCTACACCTTC.

This chain connects TRBV5-1 to TRBJ2-3, with 9 nucleotides matching TRBD1. Germline V lookup: CDR1 SGHRS, CDR2 YFSETQ. With 2 bases clipped from V and 0 bases from J, the junction kept 4 bases outside the gene matches. The CDR3 totals 16 residues. The CDR3 loop reads CASSLTGGPSTDTQYF. In DNA form, the CDR3 reads TGCGCCAGCAGCTTAACAGGGGGCCCTAGCACAGATACGCAGTATTTT.

CDR3 sequence (DNA): TGTGCCAGCGGCTACTTGGGAGGACCCCTCCACTTT. Its translation: CASGYLGGPLHF. The chain carries TRBV27 and TRBJ1-6, with D unresolved. V shed 8 bases and J shed 12 bases, with 14 bases lying between them. Germline V CDR1 and CDR2: MNHEY, SMNVEV (reference sequence). The CDR3 has 12 amino acids.

This chain links TRBV13 with TRBJ2-2; D is perhaps TRBD1 (6 bases). CDR3 size: 15 residues. Germline V gene lookup returns CDR1 PRHDT and CDR2 FYEKMQ (reference sequence). V lost 4 bases to trimming and J lost 6 bases, with 15 bases between them. The CDR3 DNA reads TGTGCCAGCAGCTCCCAATACCCAGGGGCCGGGGAGCTGTTTTTT. It codes for CASSSQYPGAGELFF.

This clone was seen a handful of times. The V and J genes are TRBV10-2 and TRBJ2-5; 10 bases are a match to TRBD1. The CDR3 is made up of 13 amino acids. Germline V CDR1 and CDR2: WSHSY, SAAADI. The junction had 8 bases not matched to a gene; V was cut back by 3 bases and J by 13 bases. The CDR3 DNA reads as TGCGCCAGCAGTGACACACGACAGGGGGCGACGTACTTC. It encodes CASSDTRQGATYF.

The chain carries TRBV7-3 and TRBJ2-2, with D maybe TRBD1 (7 bases). CDR1 SGHTA and CDR2 FQGTGA come from the germline V gene. V was shortened by 4 bases and J by 3 bases, with 15 bases between the two germline ends. This CDR3 has 16 amino acids. The CDR3 is CASSSGLQGYTGELFF. The CDR3 DNA follows: TGTGCCAGCAGCTCCGGACTACAGGGGTACACCGGGGAGCTGTTTTTT. Variable domain in full (rest from reference TRBV7-3 and TRBJ2-2): GAGVSQTPSNKVTEKGKYVELRCDPISGHTALYWYRQSLGQGPEFLIYFQGTGAADDSGLPNDRFFAVRPEGSVSTLKIQRTERGDSAVYLCASSSGLQGYTGELFFGEGSRLTVL.

The V call is TRBV19, the J call TRBJ1-5; 8 positions agree with TRBD1. This CDR3 is 15 amino acids long. V lost 1 base, J lost 3 bases, and 2 bases stayed unmatched. The germline CDR1 and CDR2 sequences are LNHDA and SQIVND (reference sequence). This CDR3 reads CASSIGTGLNQPQHF. CDR3 sequence (DNA): TGTGCCAGTAGTATAGGGACAGGGCTCAATCAGCCCCAGCATTTT.

This clone was counted between two and nine times. V gene TRBV7-6 combines with J gene TRBJ2-7; 10 bases match TRBD2. Germline loops: CDR1 SGHVS, CDR2 FNYEAQ. V trimming: 4 bases; J trimming: 2 bases; junction bases outside the gene matches: 2. This CDR3 spans 14 amino acids. CDR3: CASSSSGGPYEQYF. CDR3 DNA: TGTGCCAGCAGCTCTAGCGGGGGACCCTACGAGCAGTACTTC.

In this sample, this clone turned up a few times. J is TRBJ1-5 and V is TRBV28; D might be TRBD1 (5 bases). The CDR3 is made up of 14 amino acids. Trimming cost V 5 bases and J 1 base, with 9 bases left between them. Germline CDR1 is MDHEN and CDR2 is SYDVKM. In DNA, the CDR3 is TGTGCCAGCAGTCCGGAGGGGAGCAATCAGCCCCAGCATTTT. Translation: CASSPEGSNQPQHF. The full variable domain, rest sourced from reference TRBV28 and TRBJ1-5, is DVKVTQSSRYLVKRTGEKVFLECVQDMDHENMFWYRQDPGLGLRLIYFSYDVKMKEKGDIPEGYSVSREKKERFSLILESASTNQTSMYLCASSPEGSNQPQHFGDGTRLSIL.

The V and J genes are TRBV2 and TRBJ2-2, with TRBD2 matching over 7 bases. Trimming at V came to 8 bases and at J to 6 bases, leaving 9 bases not matched to a gene. CDR3 length equals 14 residues. Germline loops: CDR1 SNHLY, CDR2 FYNNEI. The CDR3 reads CASRFVGGSGELFF. CDR3 bases: TGTGCCAGCCGGTTCGTCGGGGGGTCCGGGGAGCTGTTTTTT.

This chain uses TRBV30 with TRBJ1-2; D is uncertain. This CDR3 spans 14 amino acids. The germline gives CDR1 GTSNPN, CDR2 SVGIG (reference sequence). V dropped 0 bases and J dropped 2 bases, with 10 bases sitting between them. CDR3 sequence (DNA): TGTGCCTGGAGTGTAGAACAGACCAACTATGGCTACACCTTC. Translated, it gives CAWSVEQTNYGYTF.

The chain combines TRBV7-2 with TRBJ1-2; D remains unclear. CDR3 length: 12 residues. Germline CDR1 is SGHTA and CDR2 is FQGNSA. The germline V and J ends were trimmed by 5 bases and 6 bases, with 10 bases remaining between them. As DNA, the CDR3 is TGTGCCAGCAGCCGGGGAGGAGATGGCTACACCTTC. Amino acid sequence: CASSRGGDGYTF.

CDR3 in amino acids: CASSLATAGKQDTQYF. CDR3 in DNA: TGTGCCAGCAGCTTAGCGACGGCAGGCAAGCAGGATACGCAGTATTTT. J is TRBJ2-3 and V is TRBV7-2; D ambiguous. V was shortened by 0 bases and J by 6 bases, with 16 bases between the two germline ends. Per the germline V gene, CDR1 is SGHTA and CDR2 is FQGNSA. This CDR3 is built from 16 residues. Full variable domain (remainder filled in from reference TRBV7-2 and TRBJ2-3): GAGVSQSPSNKVTEKGKDVELRCDPISGHTALYWYRQSLGQGLEFLIYFQGNSAPDKSGLPSDRFSAERTGGSVSTLTIQRTQQEDSAVYLCASSLATAGKQDTQYFGPGTRLTVL.

This chain links TRBV11-2 with TRBJ1-1; no firm D call. Trimming took off 5 bases at V and 5 bases at J, with 18 bases between the two ends. The CDR3 is 15 residues long. Germline V lookup: CDR1 SGHAT, CDR2 FQNNGV. The CDR3 loop reads CASSPRLDFATEAFF. For the CDR3, the DNA is TGTGCCAGCAGCCCGAGACTGGACTTTGCGACTGAAGCTTTCTTT.

The chain recombines TRBV19 with TRBJ1-2; the D is unclear. The germline CDR1 and CDR2 sequences are LNHDA and SQIVND (reference sequence). The CDR3 covers 14 residues. V was shortened by 0 bases and J by 4 bases, with 9 bases between the two germline ends. For the CDR3, the DNA is TGTGCCAGTAGTATAGAGGCGGGATCCTATGGCTACACCTTC. The encoded protein is CASSIEAGSYGYTF.

The chain links TRBV2 to TRBJ2-4, with D tentatively TRBD2 (5 bases). Trimming took off 7 bases at V and 6 bases at J, with 10 bases between the two ends. CDR3 length: 12 residues. CDR1 is SNHLY, CDR2 FYNNEI, per germline. As DNA, the CDR3 is TGTGCCAGCACTCTACTAGGAAACATTCAGTACTTC. Translated, it gives CASTLLGNIQYF.

The genes are TRBV19 and TRBJ1-1; D is possibly TRBD1 (6 bases). This CDR3 contains 11 residues. Trimming removed 6 bases at V and 8 bases at J, with 10 bases between. Germline CDR1 reads LNHDA; CDR2 reads SQIVND (reference sequence). The CDR3: CASRDTGEAFF. CDR3 in DNA: TGTGCCAGTAGAGATACAGGGGAAGCTTTCTTT.

This clone was counted between two and nine times. The chain has TRBV7-6 and TRBJ2-5; weak D call: TRBD1 (8 bases). The J call is in doubt because the DNA end fits TRBJ2-7 better. The CDR3 length is 16 residues. CDR1 SGHVS and CDR2 FNYEAQ come from the germline V gene. The CDR3 sequence is CASSLSAQGGAYEQYF. The CDR3 nucleotides are TGTGCCAGCAGCTTATCGGCACAGGGGGGGGCCTACGAGCAGTACTTC.

The rearrangement joins TRBV11-3 to TRBJ1-1; 7 positions agree with TRBD1. Germline V CDR1 and CDR2: SGHNT, YENEEA. The length of the CDR3 is 13 residues. Germline trimming cut 1 base from V and 8 bases from J; bases unmatched to any gene: 4. In nucleotides, the CDR3 is TGTGCCAGCAGCTTAGCGTCAGGGGGAGAAGCTTTCTTT. Translating it yields CASSLASGGEAFF.

This clone was seen only once. This chain uses TRBV7-3 with TRBJ2-1; 10 positions match TRBD2. Trimming took 5 bases from V and 4 from J; bases not matched to a gene: 2. Germline V gene data show CDR1 as SGHTA and CDR2 as FQGTGA. The CDR3 totals 14 residues. The CDR3 nucleotides are TGTGCCAGCAGCCTTAGCGGGGGGTACAATGAGCAGTTCTTC. As protein: CASSLSGGYNEQFF. The full variable domain, its missing parts supplied by reference TRBV7-3 and TRBJ2-1, is GAGVSQTPSNKVTEKGKYVELRCDPISGHTALYWYRQSLGQGPEFLIYFQGTGAADDSGLPNDRFFAVRPEGSVSTLKIQRTERGDSAVYLCASSLSGGYNEQFFGPGTRLTVL.

Comment on this clone: The same CDR3 arises from other DNA sequences in this sample as well. The chain carries TRBV30 and TRBJ1-4; D call uncertain. Germline V gives CDR1 GTSNPN, CDR2 SVGIG (reference sequence). The CDR3 is 14 residues long. V was trimmed by 2 bases and J by 7 bases, leaving 14 bases between them. The CDR3 DNA reads TGTGCCTGGAGTAGGTTGGAGGGTGGTGAAAAACTGTTTTTT. Amino acid sequence: CAWSRLEGGEKLFF.

The V call is TRBV19, the J call TRBJ1-5, with D hard to call. Germline CDR1 and CDR2: LNHDA and SQIVND (reference sequence). V lost 8 bases and J lost 0, with 5 bases in between. The CDR3 totals 12 residues. CDR3 residues: CASRYSNQPQHF. CDR3 DNA sequence: TGTGCCAGTCGTTATAGCAATCAGCCCCAGCATTTT.

This clone occurred once. The genes are TRBV7-2 and TRBJ2-7; D is perhaps TRBD2 (7 bases). V was trimmed by 5 bases and J by 0 bases, leaving 11 bases between them. Germline V gene lookup returns CDR1 SGHTA and CDR2 FQGNSA. CDR3 size: 14 residues. For the CDR3, the DNA is TGTGCCAGCAGCCGCGGGGGCAGCTCCTACGAGCAGTACTTC. It translates to CASSRGGSSYEQYF.

This clone was recorded many times. The chain is built from TRBV2 and TRBJ1-1; D remains unclear. Germline CDR1 SNHLY, CDR2 FYNNEI. The CDR3 is 11 residues long. V was clipped by 5 bases and J by 7 bases, with 8 bases between them. CDR3 loop: CASSPTGEAFF. The CDR3 nucleotides read TGTGCCAGCAGTCCGACGGGTGAAGCTTTCTTT.

This clone appeared a few times. The chain uses TRBV21-1 and TRBJ1-5; the table assigns TRBD1, which was not confirmed against the DNA. TRBV21-1 is designated a pseudogene. This CDR3 region has 15 residues. The CDR3 coding sequence is TGTGCCAGCAGCCGGGACAGGGATAGCAATCAGCCCCAGCATTTT. Its translation is CASSRDRDSNQPQHF.

The rearrangement joins TRBV5-1 to TRBJ2-2, with 7 nucleotides matching TRBD1. The CDR3 is 15 residues long. V gave up 1 base and J gave up 5 bases; unmatched junction bases: 5. The germline CDR1 and CDR2 sequences are SGHRS and YFSETQ. The CDR3 protein is CASSLTGVKTGELFF. The CDR3 nucleotides read TGCGCCAGCAGCTTGACAGGGGTTAAGACCGGGGAGCTGTTTTTT.